Listed below are T cell receptor beta chains from one sample, sequenced in a study of metastatic and nonmetastatic thyroid tumors. With MiXCR, TCRdb called clones anew from the PCR reads. The data contain over 15,000 clones, approximately 27% of them singletons. Sequences were obtained from tumor tissue. All receptors derive from a female donor with papillary thyroid cancer or a benign thyroid nodule (not recorded which). Some clones in this sample may be carry-over from other donors' samples. The CDR3 runs from the conserved cysteine through the conserved F or W. Each record gives: V gene, J gene, D gene, clone size, CDR3 protein, CDR3 DNA. The D gene is left open where the match is weak. Rows may omit the clone size; those that give it use once, few, many or a size class.

v_gene: TRBV20-1
j_gene: TRBJ2-7
d_gene: TRBD1
abundance: .
CDR3aa: CSARQGTVVNEQYF
CDR3nt: TGCAGTGCTAGACAAGGGACAGTGGTTAACGAGCAGTACTTC

v_gene: TRBV5-1
j_gene: TRBJ1-1
d_gene: .
abundance: .
CDR3aa: CASSKGLTVGFF
CDR3nt: TGCGCCAGCAGCAAGGGACTTACTGTTGGTTTCTTT

v_gene: TRBV10-3
j_gene: TRBJ2-2
d_gene: .
abundance: many
CDR3aa: CAISGDGVDTGELFF
CDR3nt: TGTGCCATCAGCGGGGACGGGGTCGACACCGGGGAGCTGTTTTTT

v_gene: TRBV30
j_gene: TRBJ2-7
d_gene: .
abundance: few
CDR3aa: CAWSGSGVEQYF
CDR3nt: TGTGCCTGGAGCGGCTCTGGGGTCGAGCAGTACTTC

v_gene: TRBV28
j_gene: TRBJ2-2
d_gene: .
abundance: .
CDR3aa: CASSLDTGDLSF
CDR3nt: TGTGCCAGCAGTTTGGACACCGGGGATCTGTCTTTT

v_gene: TRBV6-4
j_gene: TRBJ2-3
d_gene: TRBD2
abundance: medium-sized
CDR3aa: CASSEVAGGTDTQYF
CDR3nt: TGTGCCAGCAGTGAAGTAGCGGGAGGTACAGATACGCAGTATTTT

v_gene: TRBV11-2
j_gene: TRBJ2-1
d_gene: .
abundance: .
CDR3aa: CASSSLRGSYNEQFF
CDR3nt: TGTGCCAGCAGCTCCCTACGGGGCTCCTACAATGAGCAGTTCTTC

v_gene: TRBV9
j_gene: TRBJ1-4
d_gene: .
abundance: many
CDR3aa: CASSEDLRDEKLFF
CDR3nt: TGTGCCAGCAGCGAGGACCTTCGTGATGAAAAACTGTTTTTT

v_gene: TRBV2
j_gene: TRBJ2-1
d_gene: .
abundance: .
CDR3aa: CASSEEAYNEQFF
CDR3nt: TGTGCCAGCAGTGAAGAGGCCTACAATGAGCAGTTCTTC

v_gene: TRBV3-1
j_gene: TRBJ2-1
d_gene: .
abundance: few
CDR3aa: CASSQELRYNEQFF
CDR3nt: TGTGCCAGCAGCCAAGAACTTAGGTACAATGAGCAGTTCTTC

v_gene: TRBV28
j_gene: TRBJ1-2
d_gene: .
abundance: few
CDR3aa: CASSSPTQAARVNYGYTF
CDR3nt: TGTGCCAGCAGTTCACCGACACAAGCCGCCCGAGTTAACTATGGCTACACCTTC

v_gene: TRBV3-1
j_gene: TRBJ1-2
d_gene: .
abundance: many
CDR3aa: CASSPGEEAGYTF
CDR3nt: TGTGCCAGCAGCCCCGGGGAAGAGGCTGGCTACACCTTC

v_gene: TRBV29-1
j_gene: TRBJ1-1
d_gene: .
abundance: .
CDR3aa: CSVDLQEGTEAFF
CDR3nt: TGCAGCGTTGACCTACAGGAAGGCACTGAAGCTTTCTTT

v_gene: TRBV4-2
j_gene: TRBJ2-1
d_gene: TRBD2
abundance: many
CDR3aa: CASSPDGAGVYYNEQFF
CDR3nt: TGTGCCAGCAGCCCAGACGGGGCGGGAGTGTATTACAATGAGCAGTTCTTC

v_gene: TRBV18
j_gene: TRBJ1-2
d_gene: TRBD1
abundance: many
CDR3aa: CASSPEAAGGLDGYTF
CDR3nt: TGTGCCAGCTCACCAGAGGCCGCAGGGGGCCTTGATGGCTACACCTTC